The entry below gives a single TCR beta chain sequence along with its context. Its target is not known. The authors made TCR beta libraries by quantitative 5'-RACE with molecular barcodes. TCRdb itself ran the 5' RACE reads through MiXCR, one entry per CDR3 protein. The sample records 500,000 to 550,000 distinct CDR3 sequences, approximately 12% being singletons. This record belongs to a study of CD8 T cells in ankylosing spondylitis. Study findings and constraints: Clones that were linked to disease were CD8+ and were relatively rare in peripheral blood. There were earlier reports of some motif variants in reactive arthritis synovial fluid and blood. It appeared that ankylosing spondylitis blood was characterized by a TCR beta motif of several highly homologous variants.

Germline V gives CDR1 MNHNS, CDR2 SASEGT. The CDR3 is made up of 14 amino acids. Trimming took 5 bases from V and 5 from J, leaving 16 bases between them. Source material: blood, either unsorted or a sorted T cell fraction (not recorded which). This chain links TRBV6-1 with TRBJ2-7; maybe TRBD1 (6 bases). The receptor was isolated from a male donor with ankylosing spondylitis. For the CDR3, the DNA is TGTGCCAGCAGTCGTTCCGGGACAAGAAACGAGCAGTACGTC. This encodes CASSRSGTRNEQYV.